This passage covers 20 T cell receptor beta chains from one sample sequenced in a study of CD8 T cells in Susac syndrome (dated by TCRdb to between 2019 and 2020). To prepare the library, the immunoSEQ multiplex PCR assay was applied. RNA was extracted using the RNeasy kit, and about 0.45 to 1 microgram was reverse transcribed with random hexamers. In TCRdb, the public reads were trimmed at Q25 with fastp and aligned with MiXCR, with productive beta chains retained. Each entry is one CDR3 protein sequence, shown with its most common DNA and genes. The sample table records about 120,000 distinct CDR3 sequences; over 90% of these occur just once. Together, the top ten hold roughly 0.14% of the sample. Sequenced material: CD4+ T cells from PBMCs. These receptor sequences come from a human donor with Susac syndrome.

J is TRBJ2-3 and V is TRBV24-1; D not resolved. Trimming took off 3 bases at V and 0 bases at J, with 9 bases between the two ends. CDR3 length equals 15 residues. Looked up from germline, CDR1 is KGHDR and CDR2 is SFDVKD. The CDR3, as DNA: TGTGCCACCAGTGATGCGACGGGTAGCACAGATACGCAGTATTTT. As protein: CATSDATGSTDTQYF.

CDR3 coding DNA: TGTGCCAGCAGTTACTCGGAATTGCGCACAGATACGCAGTATTTT. It specifies CASSYSELRTDTQYF. This rearrangement joins TRBV6-5 to TRBJ2-3; D unresolved. This CDR3 spans 15 amino acids. Germline CDR1 is MNHEY and CDR2 is SVGAGI. V lost 0 bases and J 1 base, leaving 8 bases between the germline ends.

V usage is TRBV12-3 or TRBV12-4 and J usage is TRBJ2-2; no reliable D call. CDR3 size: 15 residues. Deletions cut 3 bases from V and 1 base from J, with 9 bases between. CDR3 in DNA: TGTGCCAGCAGTTTCGTCCCCCTGAACACCGGGGAGCTGTTTTTT. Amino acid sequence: CASSFVPLNTGELFF.

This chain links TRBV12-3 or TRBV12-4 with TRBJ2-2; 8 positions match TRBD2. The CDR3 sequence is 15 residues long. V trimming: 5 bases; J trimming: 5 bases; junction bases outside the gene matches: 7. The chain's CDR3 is CASSTPGLETGELFF. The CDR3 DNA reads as TGTGCCAGCAGTACTCCGGGACTAGAGACCGGGGAGCTGTTTTTT.

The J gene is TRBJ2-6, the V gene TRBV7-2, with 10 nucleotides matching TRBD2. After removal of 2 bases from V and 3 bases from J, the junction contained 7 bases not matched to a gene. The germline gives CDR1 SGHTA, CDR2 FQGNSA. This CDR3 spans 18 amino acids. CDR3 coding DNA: TGTGCCAGCAGCTTAAGCGTAGCGGGAGGAGGTGGGGCCAACGTCCTGACTTTC. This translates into CASSLSVAGGGGANVLTF.

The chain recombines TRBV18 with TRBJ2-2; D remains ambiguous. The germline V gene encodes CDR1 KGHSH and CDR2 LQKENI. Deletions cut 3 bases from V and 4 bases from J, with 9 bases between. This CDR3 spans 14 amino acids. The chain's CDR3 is CASSPPRVTGELFF. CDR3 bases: TGTGCCAGCTCACCTCCTCGGGTCACCGGGGAGCTGTTTTTT.

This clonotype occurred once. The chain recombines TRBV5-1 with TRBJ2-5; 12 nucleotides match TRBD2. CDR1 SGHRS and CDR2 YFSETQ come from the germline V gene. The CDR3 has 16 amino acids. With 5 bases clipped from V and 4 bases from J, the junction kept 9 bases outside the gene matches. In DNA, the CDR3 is TGCGCCAGCAGAACTCAACCGGGACTAGCGGGAGAGACCCAGTACTTC. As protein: CASRTQPGLAGETQYF.

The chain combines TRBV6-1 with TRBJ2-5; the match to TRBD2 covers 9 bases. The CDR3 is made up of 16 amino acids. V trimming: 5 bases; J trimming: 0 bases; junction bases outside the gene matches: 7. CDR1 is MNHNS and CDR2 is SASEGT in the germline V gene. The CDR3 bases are TGTGCCAGCAGTACAAGACTAGCGGTGTACCAAGAGACCCAGTACTTC. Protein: CASSTRLAVYQETQYF.

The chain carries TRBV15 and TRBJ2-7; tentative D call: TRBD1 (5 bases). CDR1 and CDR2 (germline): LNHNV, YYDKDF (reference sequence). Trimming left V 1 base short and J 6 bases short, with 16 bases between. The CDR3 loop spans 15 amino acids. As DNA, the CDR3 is TGTGCCACCAGCAGAGGTGGGGCGGATCCTCGCGAGCAGTACTTC. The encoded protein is CATSRGGADPREQYF.

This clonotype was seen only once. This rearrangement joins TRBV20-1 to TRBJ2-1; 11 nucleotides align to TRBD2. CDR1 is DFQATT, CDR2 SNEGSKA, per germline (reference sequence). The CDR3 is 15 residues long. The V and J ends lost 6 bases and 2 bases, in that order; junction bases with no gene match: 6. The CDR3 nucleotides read TGCAGTGCGTCCGGGACTAGCGGTACCTACAATGAGCAGTTCTTC. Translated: CSASGTSGTYNEQFF.

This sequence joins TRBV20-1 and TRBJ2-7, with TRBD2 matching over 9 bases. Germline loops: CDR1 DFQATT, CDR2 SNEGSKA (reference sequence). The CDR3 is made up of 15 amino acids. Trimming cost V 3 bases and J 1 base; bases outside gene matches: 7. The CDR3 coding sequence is TGCAGTGCTAGGTCAACTAGCGGGCGGTCCTACGAGCAGTACTTC. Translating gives CSARSTSGRSYEQYF.

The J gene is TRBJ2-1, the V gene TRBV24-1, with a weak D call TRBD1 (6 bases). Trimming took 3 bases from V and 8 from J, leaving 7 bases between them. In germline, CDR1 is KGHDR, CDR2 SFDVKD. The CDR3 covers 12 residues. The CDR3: CATSDRTDEQFF. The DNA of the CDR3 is TGTGCCACCAGTGATAGGACAGATGAGCAGTTCTTC.

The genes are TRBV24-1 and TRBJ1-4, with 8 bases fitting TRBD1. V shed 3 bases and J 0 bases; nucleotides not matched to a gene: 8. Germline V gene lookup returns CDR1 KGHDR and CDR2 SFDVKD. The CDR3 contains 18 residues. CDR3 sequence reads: CATSDPRDRLTTNEKLFF. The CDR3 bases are TGTGCCACCAGTGATCCCCGGGACAGGCTAACAACTAATGAAAAACTGTTTTTT.

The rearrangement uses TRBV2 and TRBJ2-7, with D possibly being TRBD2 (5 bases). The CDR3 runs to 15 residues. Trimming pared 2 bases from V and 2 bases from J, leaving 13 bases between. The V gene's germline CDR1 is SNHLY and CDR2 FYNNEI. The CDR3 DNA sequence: TGTGCCAGCAGTGAAATCCTAGCCTCTACCTACGAGCAGTACTTC. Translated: CASSEILASTYEQYF.

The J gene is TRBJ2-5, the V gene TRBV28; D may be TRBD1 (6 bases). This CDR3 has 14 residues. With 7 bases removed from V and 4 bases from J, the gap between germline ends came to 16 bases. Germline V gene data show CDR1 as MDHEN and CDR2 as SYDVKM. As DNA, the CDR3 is TGTGCCAGCACCTTGGGGGCCATTAGAGAGACCCAGTACTTC. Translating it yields CASTLGAIRETQYF.

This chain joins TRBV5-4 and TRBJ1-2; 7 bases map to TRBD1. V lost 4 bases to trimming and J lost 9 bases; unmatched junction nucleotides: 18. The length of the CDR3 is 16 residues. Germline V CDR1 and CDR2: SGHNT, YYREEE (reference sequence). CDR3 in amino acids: CASSPEGIGTAFSYTF. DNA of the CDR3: TGTGCCAGCAGCCCCGAGGGGATTGGGACAGCGTTTAGCTACACCTTC.

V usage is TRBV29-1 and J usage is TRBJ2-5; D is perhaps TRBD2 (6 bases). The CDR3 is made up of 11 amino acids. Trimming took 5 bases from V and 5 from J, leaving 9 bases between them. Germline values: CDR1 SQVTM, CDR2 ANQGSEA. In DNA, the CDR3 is TGCAGCGTTCGTCGGGAGGAGACCCAGTACTTC. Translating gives CSVRREETQYF.

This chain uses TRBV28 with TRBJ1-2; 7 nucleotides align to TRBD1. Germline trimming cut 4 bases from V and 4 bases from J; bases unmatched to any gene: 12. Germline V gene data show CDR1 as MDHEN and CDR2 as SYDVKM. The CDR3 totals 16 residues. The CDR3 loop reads CASSYPQGQQSYGYTF. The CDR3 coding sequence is TGTGCCAGCAGTTACCCCCAGGGACAGCAATCCTATGGCTACACCTTC.

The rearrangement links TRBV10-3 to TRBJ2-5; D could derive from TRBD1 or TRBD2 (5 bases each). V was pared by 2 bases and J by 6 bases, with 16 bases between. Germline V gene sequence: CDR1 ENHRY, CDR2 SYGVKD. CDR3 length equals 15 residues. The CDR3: CAISEPPPGTKTQYF. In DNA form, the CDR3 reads TGTGCCATCAGTGAGCCGCCACCCGGGACGAAGACCCAGTACTTC.

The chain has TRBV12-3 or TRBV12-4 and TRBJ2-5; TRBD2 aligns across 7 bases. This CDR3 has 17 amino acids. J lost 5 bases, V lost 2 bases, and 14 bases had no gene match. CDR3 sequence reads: CASSLRADPSGGETQYF. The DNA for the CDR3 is TGTGCCAGCAGTTTAAGGGCAGACCCTAGCGGAGGGGAGACCCAGTACTTC.